This T cell receptor (beta chain) is from a study of OX40 agonist ivuxolimab in advanced cancers. Trimming cost V 8 bases and J 5 bases; bases outside gene matches: 8. Germline CDR1 LNHDA, CDR2 SQIVND (reference sequence). This CDR3 is 13 amino acids long. Profiling relied on immunoSEQ multiplex PCR, and the TCRdb table lists in-frame clones only, not all of them. The sample includes some 71,000 clones, approximately 90% of them seen just once. The sequencing used CD4+ or CD8+ T cells sorted from blood, collected in a trial of the OX40 agonist ivuxolimab. The chain is built from TRBV19 and TRBJ1-2; 7 bases line up with TRBD1. The source of this sequence is an adult with an advanced solid tumor such as melanoma, head and neck, liver or kidney cancer. CDR3 residues: CASERQGDYGYTF. CDR3 DNA: TGTGCCAGTGAAAGACAGGGTGATTATGGCTACACCTTC.